This is a list of T cell receptor beta chains from one sample in a study of response to subunit inactivated influenza vaccine. TCRdb redid the calling of the RT-PCR reads with MiXCR, one entry per CDR3 protein. The sample lists 530,000 or so distinct CDR3 sequences; 25% were seen once. Here the sequenced sample was CD4+ T cells sorted from PBMCs, taken around 5 days after vaccination. The receptors originated from a man between 45 and 60 years old who received an inactivated influenza vaccine. Both conserved end residues are part of each CDR3. Fields, in order: V gene, J gene, clone size, D gene, CDR3 protein, CDR3 DNA. The D gene is left open where the match is weak. Only part of the rows carry a size: once, few, many, or a class if the clone is expanded.

TRBV30,TRBJ2-2,-,TRBD1,CAWSIGDRDTGELFF,TGTGCCTGGAGTATAGGGGACAGAGACACCGGGGAGCTGTTTTTT
TRBV25-1,TRBJ2-1,few,-,CASSEWRRGIYNEQFF,TGTGCCAGCAGTGAATGGCGGCGGGGTATCTACAATGAGCAGTTCTTC
TRBV7-9,TRBJ2-1,-,TRBD1,CASTVSTGAIYNEQFF,TGTGCCAGCACCGTTTCGACAGGGGCCATCTACAATGAGCAGTTCTTC
TRBV13,TRBJ1-1,few,-,CASSLGMVGEAFF,TGTGCCAGCAGCTTAGGCATGGTTGGTGAAGCTTTCTTT
TRBV28,TRBJ2-3,once,-,CASSPIRQGLTDTQYF,TGTGCCAGCAGCCCCATAAGACAGGGACTCACAGATACGCAGTATTTT
TRBV12-3/TRBV12-4,TRBJ2-1,-,-,CASRYTSGLGNEQFF,TGTGCCAGCAGATATACCTCCGGACTCGGGAATGAGCAGTTCTTC
TRBV29-1,TRBJ1-1,few,-,CSAEKDRNTEAFF,TGCAGCGCCGAGAAGGACAGAAACACTGAAGCTTTCTTT
TRBV15,TRBJ2-3,-,-,CATSRGRRGQTDTQYF,TGTGCCACCAGCAGAGGGAGACGGGGTCAGACAGATACGCAGTATTTT
TRBV4-3,TRBJ2-6,-,-,CASSPHPANVLTF,TGCGCCAGCAGCCCTCATCCAGCCAACGTCCTGACTTTC
TRBV27,TRBJ1-1,-,-,CASSFSVASTEAFF,TGTGCCAGCAGTTTTTCCGTGGCCTCCACTGAAGCTTTCTTT
TRBV11-2,TRBJ2-5,-,TRBD1,CASSPQTGSQETQYF,TGTGCCAGCAGCCCCCAGACAGGGAGCCAAGAGACCCAGTACTTC
TRBV7-8,TRBJ2-2,few,TRBD2,CASSRASGTNTGELFF,TGTGCCAGCAGCAGGGCTAGCGGGACGAACACCGGGGAGCTGTTTTTT
TRBV5-1,TRBJ2-7,-,-,CASSLEGLSPYEQYF,TGCGCCAGCAGCTTGGAGGGGTTGTCTCCCTACGAGCAGTACTTC
TRBV19,TRBJ2-3,-,-,CASSNSVRSDTQYF,TGTGCCAGTAGTAATAGCGTGAGGTCAGATACGCAGTATTTT